This entry lists 30 T cell receptor beta chains sequenced from one sample in a study of response to subunit inactivated influenza vaccine. TCRdb re-derived calls from the RT-PCR reads in MiXCR, one entry per CDR3 protein. The sample yields about 700,000 distinct CDR3 sequences, about 15% seen once. This sample comprised PBMCs from blood, obtained 14 to 15 days before vaccination. These receptors were taken from a man aged 45-60 years who received an inactivated influenza vaccine.

This clonotype was seen a few times. The CDR3 region is CASSYGRGREKLFF. The DNA of the CDR3 is TGTGCCAGCAGTTACGGGAGGGGCAGGGAAAAACTGTTTTTT. The rearrangement joins TRBV6-5 to TRBJ1-4, with a tentative D call TRBD1 (5 bases). This CDR3 spans 14 amino acids. The germline CDR1 and CDR2 sequences are MNHEY and SVGAGI. V was cut by 2 bases and J by 8 bases, with 12 bases left in between.

This clonotype was counted a few times. The gene calls are TRBV7-2 and TRBJ2-7; TRBD1 is a possible D gene (6 bases). This CDR3 contains 14 residues. Trimming stripped 2 bases from V and 2 bases from J, with 10 bases between. The V gene's germline CDR1 is SGHTA and CDR2 FQGNSA. The CDR3 nucleotides read TGTGCCAGCAGCTTACACCCAGGGGCCTACGAGCAGTACTTC. Its translation is CASSLHPGAYEQYF.

The J gene is TRBJ2-7, the V gene TRBV27; the D gene is possibly TRBD1 (6 bases). V was pared by 6 bases and J by 6 bases, with 18 bases between. The V gene's germline CDR1 is MNHEY and CDR2 SMNVEV (reference sequence). The CDR3 sequence is 14 residues long. For the CDR3, the DNA is TGTGCCAGCAGCCGAGACAGGTTACAACCCGAGCAGTACTTC. Its protein product is CASSRDRLQPEQYF.

This clonotype has only a few counts. V is TRBV28 and J is TRBJ1-4; no clear D. This CDR3 has 15 residues. Trimming left V 6 bases short and J 3 bases short, with 14 bases between. Looked up from germline, CDR1 is MDHEN and CDR2 is SYDVKM. The CDR3 loop is CASRPSGGSNEKLFF. CDR3 coding DNA: TGTGCCAGCAGGCCCTCTGGAGGGTCTAATGAAAAACTGTTTTTT.

The rearrangement links TRBV5-1 to TRBJ2-2; 8 positions agree with TRBD2. Unmatched junction bases numbered 13, after V lost 2 bases and J lost 7 bases. Germline CDR1 reads SGHRS; CDR2 reads YFSETQ. The CDR3 contains 17 residues. Written as DNA, the CDR3 is TGCGCCAGCAGCTTCCGCCGGCGGGGGGCATCAGGCGGGGAGCTGTTTTTT. It translates to CASSFRRRGASGGELFF. Combining the CDR3 with reference TRBV5-1 and TRBJ2-2 gives the whole variable domain KAGVTQTPRYLIKTRGQQVTLSCSPISGHRSVSWYQQTPGQGLQFLFEYFSETQRNKGNFPGRFSGRQFSNSRSEMNVSTLELGDSALYLCASSFRRRGASGGELFFGEGSRLTVL.

This clonotype has only one observation. The chain recombines TRBV20-1 with TRBJ2-5; 10 positions agree with TRBD1. This CDR3 comprises 15 residues. CDR1 and CDR2 (germline): DFQATT, SNEGSKA (reference sequence). CDR3 amino acids: CSALGDRGTQETQYF. DNA of the CDR3: TGCAGCGCTTTAGGGGACAGGGGAACCCAAGAGACCCAGTACTTC.

This clonotype has ten or more counts. This chain uses TRBV7-2 with TRBJ1-3, with 7 bases that match TRBD1. CDR1 is SGHTA, CDR2 FQGNSA, per germline. The CDR3 contains 19 residues. V lost 1 base and J lost 2; bases outside the gene matches: 14. Here the CDR3 reads CASSLGFTDRLRTGNTIYF. The DNA of the CDR3 is TGTGCCAGCAGCTTAGGCTTTACGGACAGGCTGAGGACTGGAAACACCATATATTTT.

This clonotype was observed a few times. V gene TRBV15 combines with J gene TRBJ1-5; no reliable D call. V dropped 5 bases and J dropped 6 bases, with 17 bases sitting between them. Per the germline V gene, CDR1 is LNHNV and CDR2 is YYDKDF (reference sequence). The CDR3 contains 15 residues. This chain's CDR3 is CATSPGSPAGQPQHF. CDR3 nucleotide sequence: TGTGCCACCAGCCCGGGGAGCCCAGCAGGTCAGCCCCAGCATTTT. Based on the CDR3 plus reference TRBV15 and TRBJ1-5, the full variable domain is DAMVIQNPRYQVTQFGKPVTLSCSQTLNHNVMYWYQQKSSQAPKLLFHYYDKDFNNEADTPDNFQSRRPNTSFCFLDIRSPGLGDTAMYLCATSPGSPAGQPQHFGDGTRLSIL.

The table lists this clonotype with a few counts. This chain connects TRBV4-2 to TRBJ2-7; 8 nucleotides match TRBD2. There are 14 residues in the CDR3. Trimming at V came to 4 bases and at J to 7 bases, leaving 9 bases not matched to a gene. Germline CDR1 LGHNA, CDR2 YNFKEQ. The CDR3 DNA follows: TGTGCCAGCAGCCCCCGGGAGGGCCTGGGGGAGCAGTACTTC. Its translation: CASSPREGLGEQYF.

The sample holds a few counts of this clonotype. This sequence joins TRBV2 and TRBJ1-4; perhaps TRBD1 as D (5 bases). The V end lost 1 base, the J end lost 4 bases, and 10 bases lay between the germline ends. The CDR3 has 15 amino acids. Per germline, CDR1 SNHLY and CDR2 FYNNEI. The CDR3, as DNA: TGTGCCAGCAGTGAAGGCAGGGTTGGTAATGAAAAACTGTTTTTT. Its protein product is CASSEGRVGNEKLFF.

There are many counts of this clonotype. The rearrangement uses TRBV5-1 and TRBJ2-1; D uncertain. Germline V gene sequence: CDR1 SGHRS, CDR2 YFSETQ. The CDR3 totals 15 residues. Trimming stripped 2 bases from V and 1 base from J, with 10 bases between. The DNA of the CDR3 is TGCGCCAGCAGCTTAACGGGTCTATCCTACAATGAGCAGTTCTTC. Its translation is CASSLTGLSYNEQFF.

This clonotype was seen more than once but under ten times. The chain links TRBV4-2 to TRBJ2-3; TRBD1 matches at 7 bases. From germline, CDR1 is LGHNA and CDR2 YNFKEQ. V shed 4 bases and J 5 bases; nucleotides not matched to a gene: 12. The CDR3 has 16 residues. In DNA form, the CDR3 reads TGTGCCAGCAGCCCCAGGGGAAAGGGGGCGAAAGATACGCAGTATTTT. It translates to CASSPRGKGAKDTQYF.

The J gene is TRBJ2-7, the V gene TRBV28; 7 nucleotides agree with TRBD2. The CDR3 totals 13 residues. V shed 1 base and J 6 bases; nucleotides not matched to a gene: 3. Germline CDR1 reads MDHEN; CDR2 reads SYDVKM. This CDR3 reads CASSLSPGGEQYF. The CDR3 DNA is TGTGCCAGCAGTTTATCCCCGGGAGGCGAGCAGTACTTC. The full variable domain, rest sourced from reference TRBV28 and TRBJ2-7, is DVKVTQSSRYLVKRTGEKVFLECVQDMDHENMFWYRQDPGLGLRLIYFSYDVKMKEKGDIPEGYSVSREKKERFSLILESASTNQTSMYLCASSLSPGGEQYFGPGTRLTVT.

This clonotype was observed at least ten times. The chain combines TRBV20-1 with TRBJ2-5, with 9 bases fitting TRBD2. The J segment lost 10 bases and the V segment lost 1 base, leaving 13 bases of the junction unmatched. The CDR3 is made up of 15 amino acids. CDR1 is DFQATT and CDR2 is SNEGSKA in the germline V gene (reference sequence). CDR3 region: CSARVGSGSLGDQYF. CDR3 nucleotides: TGCAGTGCTAGAGTGGGTAGCGGGAGTTTAGGTGACCAGTACTTC.

The chain has TRBV9 and TRBJ2-1, with a possible D match to TRBD1 (5 bases). The CDR3 has 15 residues. Trimming left V 0 bases short and J 3 bases short, with 10 bases between. Germline assignment: CDR1 SGDLS and CDR2 YYNGEE. The CDR3 loop is CASSVGAGNYNEQFF. Written as DNA, the CDR3 is TGTGCCAGCAGCGTAGGGGCAGGGAACTACAATGAGCAGTTCTTC.

The table lists this clonotype with a few counts. This chain connects TRBV7-9 to TRBJ2-7; 7 bases map to TRBD1. Germline assignment: CDR1 SEHNR and CDR2 FQNEAQ (reference sequence). V shed 6 bases and J 6 bases; nucleotides not matched to a gene: 8. The CDR3 is 13 amino acids. The CDR3 DNA reads TGTGCCAGCAGAAACAGGGGATTTCCCGAGCAGTACTTC. Translating it yields CASRNRGFPEQYF.

The chain has TRBV6-2 or TRBV6-3 and TRBJ2-2, with 11 bases lining up with TRBD1. CDR3 length: 16 residues. CDR1 is MNHEY and CDR2 is SVGEGT in the germline V gene. V gave up 4 bases and J gave up 6 bases; unmatched junction bases: 7. CDR3 sequence reads: CASSWAGTGGAGELFF. CDR3 DNA sequence: TGTGCCAGCAGTTGGGCCGGGACAGGGGGTGCCGGGGAGCTGTTTTTT.

This clonotype was counted ten times or more. The chain couples TRBV5-1 to TRBJ1-6; tentatively, D is TRBD1 (5 bases). Germline CDR1 is SGHRS and CDR2 is YFSETQ. There are 16 residues in the CDR3. V was trimmed by 1 base and J by 7 bases, leaving 15 bases between them. The DNA for the CDR3 is TGCGCCAGCAGCTTGCACCGGGGCAAGGGGAATTCACCCCTCCACTTT. Translating it yields CASSLHRGKGNSPLHF.

The chain couples TRBV7-6 to TRBJ2-5; D is possibly TRBD1 or TRBD2 (5 bases each). V gave up 1 base and J gave up 5 bases, with 11 bases separating them. In germline, CDR1 is SGHVS, CDR2 FNYEAQ. CDR3 size: 14 residues. CDR3: CASSLETRGETQYF. In DNA, the CDR3 is TGTGCCAGCAGCTTAGAAACTAGGGGCGAGACCCAGTACTTC.

With regard to this clonotype: An end of the junction differs from the germline gene, which may be a read error. The V and J genes are TRBV6-4 and TRBJ2-1, with 11 bases that match TRBD2. Germline values: CDR1 MRHNA, CDR2 SNTAGT. This CDR3 region has 18 residues. The CDR3 region has the DNA TGTACCAGCTGTTCCGGGACTAGCGGCCACCTTACCTACAATGAGCAGTTCTTC. Translation: CTSCSGTSGHLTYNEQFF.

This clonotype was seen a few times. The V gene is TRBV28, the J gene TRBJ1-2; TRBD1 is a possible D gene (5 bases). The CDR3 is made up of 16 amino acids. Germline-derived CDR1 and CDR2 are MDHEN and SYDVKM. V was pared by 10 bases and J by 2 bases, with 23 bases between. As DNA, the CDR3 is TGTGCCACCCACCCGGGGGGTTCTCTGCGCAACTATGGCTACACCTTC. Translation gives CATHPGGSLRNYGYTF.

This clonotype was seen a handful of times. The genes are TRBV5-1 and TRBJ2-4, with TRBD1 as a possible D gene (6 bases). There are 15 residues in the CDR3. V lost 0 bases and J lost 0, with 7 bases in between. Germline V CDR1 and CDR2: SGHRS, YFSETQ. CDR3 nucleotide sequence: TGCGCCAGCAGCTTGGGGACAGCAGCCAAAAACATTCAGTACTTC. It encodes CASSLGTAAKNIQYF.

V usage is TRBV7-2 and J usage is TRBJ2-3; 8 bases are a match to TRBD1. Germline CDR1 SGHTA, CDR2 FQGNSA. This CDR3 has 14 amino acids. J lost 4 bases, V lost 5 bases, and 5 bases had no gene match. CDR3 coding DNA: TGTGCCAGCAGCCGGACAGGGTTCTCAGATACGCAGTATTTT. This codes for CASSRTGFSDTQYF.

This chain uses TRBV6-2 or TRBV6-3 with TRBJ2-1; 10 bases are a match to TRBD2. The CDR3 runs 17 residues. V was pared by 2 bases and J by 4 bases, with 8 bases of the junction left unmatched. Germline assignment: CDR1 MNHEY and CDR2 SVGEGT. The DNA for the CDR3 is TGTGCCAGCAGTTACCCAACCCAACTAGCGGGATACAATGAGCAGTTCTTC. As protein: CASSYPTQLAGYNEQFF.

The chain uses TRBV20-1 and TRBJ2-1; the D gene could be TRBD1 or TRBD2 (7 bases each). V dropped 6 bases and J dropped 12 bases, with 21 bases sitting between them. There are 13 residues in the CDR3. Germline CDR1 is DFQATT and CDR2 is SNEGSKA (reference sequence). CDR3 coding DNA: TGCAGTGCCCAAACGACAGGGAGGGCCGGGCAGTTCTTC. This gives the protein CSAQTTGRAGQFF.

This clonotype was counted a few times. The rearrangement links TRBV29-1 to TRBJ2-3; the D gene is possibly TRBD2 (6 bases). V lost 3 bases, J lost 2 bases, and 18 bases lay in between. The CDR3 is made up of 16 amino acids. The germline V gene has CDR1 SQVTM and CDR2 ANQGSEA. The CDR3 region is CSVEGVGGGATDTQYF. CDR3 DNA sequence: TGCAGCGTTGAGGGAGTGGGAGGAGGGGCCACAGATACGCAGTATTTT.

In this sample, this clonotype turned up a few times. The V gene is TRBV6-5, the J gene TRBJ1-4, with D uncertain. The CDR3 spans 14 residues. V shed 0 bases and J shed 8 bases, with 10 bases lying between them. Germline V gene sequence: CDR1 MNHEY, CDR2 SVGAGI. CDR3 coding DNA: TGTGCCAGCAGTTACTCCGCAGTCGTCGAAAAACTGTTTTTT. Translation gives CASSYSAVVEKLFF.

This clonotype turned up a few times. The CDR3 DNA reads TGTGCCAGCAGCTTACCTGGTCCCCTCCGGGGGTTTGTCGCCGGGGAGCTGTTTTTT. It translates to CASSLPGPLRGFVAGELFF. The chain combines TRBV11-1 with TRBJ2-2; D possibly corresponds to TRBD2 (6 bases). V lost 2 bases to trimming and J lost 6 bases, with 25 bases between them. The germline gives CDR1 SGHAT, CDR2 FQDESV (reference sequence). This CDR3 is 19 amino acids long. Together with reference TRBV11-1 and TRBJ2-2, the CDR3 gives the full variable domain: EAEVAQSPRYKITEKSQAVAFWCDPISGHATLYWYRQILGQGPELLVQFQDESVVDDSQLPKDRFSAERLKGVDSTLKIQPAELGDSAMYLCASSLPGPLRGFVAGELFFGEGSRLTVL.

This clonotype was detected ten times or more. The V gene is TRBV4-2, the J gene TRBJ2-7; 8 bases align to TRBD2. V lost 4 bases, J lost 2 bases, and 13 bases stayed unmatched. The V gene's germline CDR1 is LGHNA and CDR2 YNFKEQ. This CDR3 has 17 amino acids. The CDR3 region has the DNA TGTGCCAGCAGCCGCCAAACCTTGGCGGGGGGAACCTACGAGCAGTACTTC. This translates into CASSRQTLAGGTYEQYF.

This clonotype was seen a handful of times. The V call is TRBV12-3 or TRBV12-4, the J call TRBJ1-1; 10 positions match TRBD1. With V trimmed by 1 base and J by 3 bases, 17 bases remained unmatched. The length of the CDR3 is 20 residues. The DNA of the CDR3 is TGTGCCAGCAGTTTAGGCTACCTAAAGGGACAGGGGAGAGGGGACACTGAAGCTTTCTTT. Its translation is CASSLGYLKGQGRGDTEAFF.